This TCR beta chain was profiled in a study of T-cell reconstitution after alpha-beta-depleted transplantation in children. It was with unique molecular identifiers that the TCRbeta library was prepared. Each CDR3 protein gets one entry after TCRdb re-called the PCR reads with MiXCR. The repertoire consists of about 420,000 distinct CDR3 sequences, with under 20% occurring once and the leading ten covering roughly 27%. Study-level points and caveats: When one year had passed after transplant, most T-cell counts and diversity came from newly produced T cells. Where alpha-beta T cells came from about two months after transplant was reportedly several hundred expanded graft clones. Surviving recipient T cells and thymic progenitors accounted for the high day-60 TCRbeta diversity observed in some patients.

The germline CDR1 and CDR2 sequences are DFQATT and SNEGSKA (reference sequence). The CDR3 has 12 residues. With regard to this clonotype: Its antigen remains unknown. A read error may produce the germline difference seen at one junction end.

The rearrangement links TRBV20-1 to TRBJ2-3; D is undetermined. The material was PBMCs, mostly from graft donor cells, obtained 360 days after TCRalphabeta/CD19-depleted stem cell transplant. The TCR sequence derives from a boy less than two years old who had a stem cell transplant for Wiskott-Aldrich syndrome, so the T cells may come from the graft donor. The CDR3 is CSASASTDAQYF. Here the CDR3 DNA reads TGCAGTGCTAGCGCGAGCACAGATGCGCAGTATTTT.